This entry is about one T cell receptor beta chain. The clone's antigen remains unknown. No base quality values were provided; no much bigger clone lies one nucleotide off. The library was made by PCR. Sequenced using an Illumina MiSeq. Synthesis of cDNA relied on SMARTScribe reverse transcriptase together with a 5' template-switch oligo that added a universal priming site. The template-switch oligo carried a 12-nucleotide random unique molecular identifier (UMI) that tagged each cDNA molecule. Chain-specific reverse primers targeted TCRbeta transcripts during reverse transcription. Leftover template-switch adapters were removed by uracil DNA glycosylase treatment, and cDNA was purified using a Qiagen MinElute kit. For the first PCR, 20 to 25 cycles were run with KAPA HiFi HotStart ReadyMix and step-out primers, split across four 50 ul reactions. Products of the first-round PCR were gel-purified before additional amplification. Illumina Nextera adapters were attached in a second PCR of about 8 cycles, and the libraries were then purified and pooled. For each TCRbeta molecule, the UMI barcode was captured by a 50-nucleotide 5' read. Concerning the study's data processing: Using the MIGEC toolkit, reads were grouped by UMI into consensus reads. PEAR was used to merge forward and reverse consensus reads into final reads. Identical UMI-sequence pairs found in more than one library were treated as cross-sample contamination and removed by a custom decontamination script. MIGMAP, a wrapper around IgBLAST, was used to carry out V(D)J assignment and CDR3 extraction. A TCR clonotype was defined by an identical V gene, J gene and CDR3 amino acid sequence; no sequencing was done for CDR1 and CDR2. TCRdb reprocessing: public reads trimmed at Q25 with fastp, clones called with MiXCR, in-frame beta chains kept. Entries are consolidated by CDR3 protein sequence, retaining the most common genes and DNA. It is TCRdb's table, rather than the study itself, that gives the V and J calls and clone size. The sample profile shows over a thousand distinct CDR3 sequences; approximately 72% of them were found once. Approximately 39% of the sample rests with the top ten.

This sample was taken from a study of robustness of blood B and T cell sequencing (dated by TCRdb to between 2018 and 2020). Background on the whole study: The goal of the study was to find out how much peripheral blood is required to reliably describe the TCRbeta and IgG repertoires of an individual. TCRbeta and IgG repertoires were quantified in each of the approximately eleven independently drawn blood samples. As technical replicates, two replicate TCRbeta cDNA libraries were made from one shared RNA pool taken from a single 10 ml draw. Beyond this particular receptor, the publication reports: The TCRbeta rarefaction curves did not fully level off, which suggests either under-sequencing or many low-abundance clonotypes. Combining 3 or 4 tubes (about 26-45 ml blood) brought coverage of the top 10,000 TCRbeta clonotypes close to saturation. The 1,000 most abundant TCRbeta clonotypes from the pooled draws were found in every single 10 ml sample. Immediate fractionation was required for EDTA tubes, so the use of EDTA tubes in multi-site collections was limited. One pair of TCRbeta libraries showed evidence of cross-contamination, likely from batch processing; the shared UMI-sequence pairs were removed. Pooling tubes did not increase the overlap of rare TCRbeta clonotypes, which implies that much larger blood volumes would be needed to capture rare TCRbeta clonotypes. Across technical replicate libraries, around 95% of the top 10,000 TCRbeta clonotypes in one library were also found in the other.

V is pruned by 2 bases and J by 4 bases, leaving 4 bases of the junction without a gene match. From cysteine to phenylalanine, the CDR3 is 13 amino acids long. This entry keeps only the CDR3 DNA: 39 bases, framed from base 1. The germline V gene (reference sequence) supplies CDR1 DFQATT and CDR2 SNEGSKA. mRNA, which captures expressed receptors, was used instead of genomic DNA for quantification of TCRbeta repertoires. Without any cell sorting, leukocytes from the buffy coat were collected into Trizol, and RNA was extracted using the Direct-zol RNA MiniPrep Plus kit. To separate plasma, buffy coat and red blood cells, the EDTA blood tubes were centrifuged right away at 4 degrees C.

What was sequenced was peripheral blood. This TCR derives from a human donor in good health. The chain is made from TRBV20-1 and TRBJ2-7, and 8 bases in between align with TRBD2. The CDR3 protein is CSARRGGGYEQYF. The bases are TGCAGTGCTAGACGGGGGGGCGGGTACGAGCAGTACTTC.